This T cell receptor beta chain was documented in a study of T cell repertoires in cytomegalovirus infection. Study context: Public TCR beta signatures were indicative of both CMV infection and a matching HLA type. Whole-study findings and limits: CMV-specific TCR beta clonotypes restricted by HLA-C dominated the ex vivo response.

On this clonotype: Its antigen is not identified.

TCRdb independently ran MiXCR on the reads; one entry per CDR3 protein. The sample holds 90,000 to 110,000 distinct CDR3 sequences; around 28% are singletons and the top ten take about 81%. This clonotype originated in a human donor in good health (CMV status not recorded). Some clones in this sample may be carry-over from other donors' samples. Sequences were derived from CD8+ T cells from cultured PBMCs, sampled from culture after CMV antigen stimulation.

This CDR3 is CASSPGSGRGTEAFF. CDR3 nucleotides: TGCGCCAGCAGCCCGGGGTCGGGACGGGGCACTGAAGCTTTCTTT. The rearrangement links TRBV5-1 to TRBJ1-1; TRBD1 is a possible D gene (5 bases). Trimming removed 4 bases from V and 4 bases from J, with 17 bases in between. The CDR3 covers 15 residues. The germline CDR1 and CDR2 sequences are SGHRS and YFSETQ.